One and the same sample provided the 9 T cell receptor beta chains below, sequenced in a study of radiotherapy plus CTLA-4 blockade in lung cancer. Profiling relied on immunoSEQ multiplex PCR, and the TCRdb table lists in-frame clones only, not all of them. The sample contains approximately 95,000 clones, more than 75% of which appear only once. Specimen: peripheral blood, collected from a patient treated with radiotherapy plus ipilimumab. The source is a human donor with non-small cell lung cancer who had a partial response to radiotherapy plus ipilimumab.

The chain joins TRBV2 to TRBJ2-5; D is possibly TRBD2 (7 bases). Germline assignment: CDR1 SNHLY and CDR2 FYNNEI. Trimming took 4 bases from V and 3 from J, leaving 12 bases between them. The CDR3 has 14 amino acids. CDR3 nucleotides: TGTGCCAGCAGTGCGGGGGGCCGGGAAGAGACCCAGTACTTC. This encodes CASSAGGREETQYF.

This rearrangement joins TRBV6-6 to TRBJ1-2; D unclear. Looked up from germline, CDR1 is MNHNY and CDR2 is SVGAGI (reference sequence). Trimming removed 1 base at V and 7 bases at J, with 10 bases between. The CDR3 is 13 residues long. CDR3 bases: TGTGCCAGCAGTTACTACCAGTATCCTGGCTACACCTTC. Translating it yields CASSYYQYPGYTF.

J is TRBJ2-3 and V is TRBV28; TRBD2 agrees at 11 bases. Trimming took 5 bases from V and 1 from J; bases not matched to a gene: 2. Germline V lookup: CDR1 MDHEN, CDR2 SYDVKM. The CDR3 consists of 15 residues. The CDR3 here is CASSTSGRGTDTQYF. In DNA form, the CDR3 reads TGTGCCAGCAGTACTAGCGGGAGAGGCACAGATACGCAGTATTTT. The full variable domain, with the rest looked up from reference TRBV28 and TRBJ2-3, is DVKVTQSSRYLVKRTGEKVFLECVQDMDHENMFWYRQDPGLGLRLIYFSYDVKMKEKGDIPEGYSVSREKKERFSLILESASTNQTSMYLCASSTSGRGTDTQYFGPGTRLTVL.

The chain combines TRBV4-2 with TRBJ2-1, with D perhaps matching TRBD2 (6 bases). This CDR3 comprises 17 residues. V was clipped by 0 bases and J by 1 base, with 13 bases between them. Germline V gene lookup returns CDR1 LGHNA and CDR2 YNFKEQ. The chain's CDR3 is CASSQDGDSGSYNEQFF. CDR3 in DNA: TGTGCCAGCAGCCAAGATGGAGATAGCGGATCCTACAATGAGCAGTTCTTC.

The chain couples TRBV5-4 to TRBJ1-4, with 12 bases lining up with TRBD1. CDR1 and CDR2 from the germline V gene are SGHNT and YYREEE (reference sequence). The length of the CDR3 is 14 residues. V lost 4 bases and J lost 10; bases outside the gene matches: 5. The CDR3 here is CASSPGQGAGKLFF. CDR3 nucleotide sequence: TGTGCCAGCAGCCCGGGACAGGGGGCCGGAAAACTGTTTTTT.

The table lists this clone with a count of one. The chain employs TRBV19 and TRBJ2-7; 8 nucleotides line up with TRBD1. V lost 6 bases to trimming and J lost 10 bases; unmatched junction nucleotides: 17. This CDR3 has 15 residues. Germline CDR1 LNHDA, CDR2 SQIVND (reference sequence). Here the CDR3 reads CASRKTGTGDPGQYF. CDR3 nucleotides: TGTGCCAGTAGGAAAACCGGGACAGGTGACCCTGGACAGTACTTC.

This clone was detected only once. The chain has TRBV25-1 and TRBJ2-2, with TRBD1 as a possible D gene (7 bases). V shed 5 bases and J shed 4 bases, with 20 bases lying between them. Germline V gives CDR1 MGHDK, CDR2 SYGVNS. The length of the CDR3 is 17 residues. The CDR3 bases are TGTGCCAGCAGTCCTACTGCGGTCAGGGGGGTCACCGGGGAGCTGTTTTTT. It codes for CASSPTAVRGVTGELFF.

The chain joins TRBV10-3 to TRBJ2-5, with a possible D match to TRBD1 (5 bases). Per the germline V gene, CDR1 is ENHRY and CDR2 is SYGVKD. Trimming left V 2 bases short and J 2 bases short, with 9 bases between. This CDR3 contains 14 residues. The CDR3 DNA reads TGTGCCATCAGTGAGAGGGGTTCGCAAGAGACCCAGTACTTC. Its translation is CAISERGSQETQYF.

The V gene is TRBV2, the J gene TRBJ2-5; TRBD2 might be the D (5 bases). Trimming shortened V by 6 bases and J by 5 bases, and 16 bases separated the two germline ends. This CDR3 is 14 amino acids long. In germline, CDR1 is SNHLY, CDR2 FYNNEI. CDR3 in DNA: TGTGCCAGCAGCGAAAGAGGGTCTAGCGAGACCCAGTACTTC. Protein sequence: CASSERGSSETQYF.